Shown below are 27 T cell receptor beta chains from a single sample sequenced in a study of cytomegalovirus exposure and HLA in healthy donors. Vbeta (60) and Jbeta (13) primers were used in the PCR. Method: immunoSEQ multiplex PCR; TCRdb's copy keeps in-frame clones and lacks some. The sample carries about 120,000 clones, 81% recorded once. Sequencing input: PBMCs. These receptors were taken from a woman aged 40 to 50 in good health and CMV-seronegative.

As to this clone: Sequence at one end of the junction differs from germline and may be a read error. The chain links TRBV7-9 to TRBJ1-1, with 9 bases lining up with TRBD1. Germline CDR1 is SEHNR and CDR2 is FQNEAQ (reference sequence). The CDR3 contains 14 residues. DNA for the CDR3: TGTTCCAGCAGCTCGACAGGGGGGAACACTGAAGCTTTCTTT. Translating it yields CSSSSTGGNTEAFF.

This chain's CDR3 is CASSLSVGTGANYGYTF. In nucleotides, the CDR3 is TGTGCCAGCAGTTTATCGGTAGGGACAGGGGCTAACTATGGCTACACCTTC. The chain is built from TRBV28 and TRBJ1-2; 10 bases fit TRBD1. There are 17 residues in the CDR3. Per germline, CDR1 MDHEN and CDR2 SYDVKM. V lost 1 base and J lost 0; bases outside the gene matches: 5.

The chain couples TRBV6-1 to TRBJ1-2; D gene uncertain. Germline loops: CDR1 MNHNS, CDR2 SASEGT. This CDR3 spans 15 amino acids. Trimming stripped 0 bases from V and 0 bases from J, with 8 bases between. The CDR3 DNA follows: TGTGCCAGCAGTGAAGCGCCGGTAGCTAACTATGGCTACACCTTC. Residues: CASSEAPVANYGYTF.

The chain employs TRBV11-3 and TRBJ2-1; TRBD1 aligns across 7 bases. With V trimmed by 3 bases and J by 5 bases, 1 base remained unmatched. This CDR3 is 13 amino acids long. Per germline, CDR1 SGHNT and CDR2 YENEEA. CDR3 amino acids: CASSLGQHNEQFF. The CDR3 DNA reads as TGTGCCAGCAGCTTGGGACAGCACAATGAGCAGTTCTTC.

The chain uses TRBV18 and TRBJ2-7; no reliable D call. CDR1 is KGHSH, CDR2 LQKENI, per germline. The CDR3 runs to 11 residues. With 4 bases removed from V and 3 bases from J, the gap between germline ends came to 4 bases. The CDR3 DNA reads TGTGCCAGCTCACGAGACTACGAGCAGTACTTC. Its protein product is CASSRDYEQYF.

V and J are TRBV5-4 and TRBJ2-5; TRBD2 matches at 7 bases. CDR1 SGHNT and CDR2 YYREEE come from the germline V gene (reference sequence). J gave up 0 bases and V 3 bases, and 8 bases lay outside the gene matches. The CDR3 runs 16 residues. CDR3 sequence reads: CASSSARGLDQETQYF. The CDR3 region has the DNA TGTGCCAGCAGCTCGGCTAGAGGACTAGACCAAGAGACCCAGTACTTC.

The chain employs TRBV9 and TRBJ2-1, with TRBD1 identical over 7 bases. Germline V CDR1 and CDR2: SGDLS, YYNGEE. V shed 3 bases, J shed 8 bases, and the junction held 8 bases outside the gene matches. This CDR3 is 14 amino acids long. The CDR3 loop is CASSEGQPSDEQFF. The CDR3 nucleotides read TGTGCCAGCAGCGAGGGACAGCCAAGCGATGAGCAGTTCTTC. Full variable domain (remainder filled in from reference TRBV9 and TRBJ2-1): DSGVTQTPKHLITATGQRVTLRCSPRSGDLSVYWYQQSLDQGLQFLIQYYNGEERAKGNILERFSAQQFPDLHSELNLSSLELGDSALYFCASSEGQPSDEQFFGPGTRLTVL.

The chain uses TRBV5-6 and TRBJ2-1; D not certain. V lost 0 bases to trimming and J lost 2 bases, with 12 bases between them. Per the germline V gene, CDR1 is SGHDT and CDR2 is YYEEEE. The length of the CDR3 is 16 residues. Here the CDR3 DNA reads TGTGCCAGCAGCTTGGCTTTGGTGCCGGCCTACAATGAGCAGTTCTTC. This encodes CASSLALVPAYNEQFF.

V gene TRBV9 combines with J gene TRBJ1-2; D is ambiguous. With 3 bases removed from V and 3 bases from J, the gap between germline ends came to 15 bases. This CDR3 is 15 amino acids long. The germline gives CDR1 SGDLS, CDR2 YYNGEE. The CDR3 here is CASSAWVSGDYGYTF. Here the CDR3 DNA reads TGTGCCAGCAGCGCATGGGTCTCAGGTGACTATGGCTACACCTTC.

The rearrangement uses TRBV27 and TRBJ2-1; possibly TRBD2 for D (6 bases). The CDR3 runs 13 residues. Germline values: CDR1 MNHEY, CDR2 SMNVEV (reference sequence). Trimming stripped 2 bases from V and 9 bases from J, with 11 bases between. CDR3 sequence reads: CASSLERVGEQFF. The CDR3 DNA reads TGTGCCAGCAGTTTAGAGCGGGTCGGTGAGCAGTTCTTC.

The rearrangement links TRBV19 to TRBJ1-1; 8 bases are a match to TRBD1. The CDR3 has 16 amino acids. With 3 bases clipped from V and 1 base from J, the junction kept 7 bases outside the gene matches. Germline assignment: CDR1 LNHDA and CDR2 SQIVND (reference sequence). Written as DNA, the CDR3 is TGTGCCAGTAGTATTGGAGACAGGGGAAAGAACACTGAAGCTTTCTTT. Translation gives CASSIGDRGKNTEAFF.

V usage is TRBV30 and J usage is TRBJ2-5; D may be TRBD2 (5 bases). In germline, CDR1 is GTSNPN, CDR2 SVGIG (reference sequence). The length of the CDR3 is 11 residues. V shed 1 base and J shed 11 bases, with 11 bases lying between them. CDR3 DNA sequence: TGTGCCTGGAGTGGCCCCTGGGAGCAGTACTTC. This encodes CAWSGPWEQYF.

The chain recombines TRBV6-6 with TRBJ2-5; D gene uncertain. CDR1 is MNHNY and CDR2 is SVGAGI in the germline V gene (reference sequence). The CDR3 length is 11 residues. Trimming pared 6 bases from V and 2 bases from J, leaving 4 bases between. The DNA of the CDR3 is TGTGCCAGCAGGTCACAAGAGACCCAGTACTTC. This encodes CASRSQETQYF.

The rearrangement links TRBV7-2 to TRBJ1-5, with TRBD1 matching over 8 bases. Germline V gene lookup returns CDR1 SGHTA and CDR2 FQGNSA. The CDR3 has 15 residues. V was clipped by 5 bases and J by 3 bases; unmatched bases: 6. The CDR3 spells CASSGQGIDNQPQHF. The CDR3 nucleotides are TGTGCCAGCAGCGGACAGGGAATCGACAATCAGCCCCAGCATTTT.

This clone was counted a few times. This chain links TRBV10-3 with TRBJ2-7, with 7 bases that match TRBD2. V lost 8 bases and J lost 6; bases outside the gene matches: 7. This CDR3 region has 12 residues. CDR1 is ENHRY and CDR2 is SYGVKD in the germline V gene. The CDR3 protein is CAIGRGGSEQYF. CDR3 coding DNA: TGTGCCATCGGGCGGGGCGGGAGCGAGCAGTACTTC.

The rearrangement uses TRBV1 and TRBJ1-2; TRBD1 was called by the table and not checked on the DNA. TRBV1 is noted as a pseudogene. This CDR3 has 13 amino acids. DNA for the CDR3: TGCACCAGCAGGGACAGGGACAGCTATGGCTACACCTTC. Its translation is CTSRDRDSYGYTF.

The chain uses TRBV6-5 and TRBJ2-5; D might be TRBD2 (6 bases). The CDR3 extends over 16 amino acids. The germline V gene encodes CDR1 MNHEY and CDR2 SVGAGI. Trimming left V 4 bases short and J 7 bases short, with 22 bases between. In DNA form, the CDR3 reads TGTGCCAGCAGTTCCACGACGGCGGAGGGTAGGGGGACCCAGTACTTC. It translates to CASSSTTAEGRGTQYF.

The sample holds one count of this clone. V gene TRBV5-4 combines with J gene TRBJ2-5; tentatively, D is TRBD2 (6 bases). CDR1 and CDR2 from the germline V gene are SGHNT and YYREEE (reference sequence). There are 17 residues in the CDR3. V lost 1 base to trimming and J lost 9 bases, with 25 bases between them. The chain's CDR3 is CASSLYPRGHRGGAQYF. The DNA of the CDR3 is TGTGCCAGCAGCTTGTATCCCAGAGGACACCGCGGAGGGGCCCAGTACTTC.

The chain links TRBV7-9 to TRBJ2-1; weak D call: TRBD2 (5 bases). CDR1 and CDR2 (germline): SEHNR, FQNEAQ (reference sequence). There are 17 residues in the CDR3. V shed 7 bases and J shed 4 bases, with 23 bases lying between them. CDR3 in amino acids: CASTSSGPQYPYNEQFF. The CDR3 DNA sequence: TGTGCCAGCACCTCCAGCGGACCCCAGTACCCGTACAATGAGCAGTTCTTC.

The chain carries TRBV19 and TRBJ1-1; the D is unclear. CDR1 and CDR2 from the germline V gene are LNHDA and SQIVND (reference sequence). The CDR3 length is 16 residues. Trimming removed 4 bases from V and 6 bases from J, with 21 bases in between. CDR3: CASSRRIEGTRAEAFF. The CDR3 DNA sequence: TGTGCCAGTAGTAGGCGAATCGAGGGTACAAGAGCTGAAGCTTTCTTT.

This CDR3 reads CASSHPGGLAGELFF. In DNA, the CDR3 is TGCGCCAGCAGCCACCCAGGCGGACTAGCCGGGGAGCTGTTTTTT. The rearrangement uses TRBV4-1 and TRBJ2-2; TRBD2 agrees at 7 bases. Germline V gives CDR1 MGHRA, CDR2 YSYEKL. V gave up 3 bases and J gave up 6 bases; unmatched junction bases: 7. The CDR3 sequence is 15 residues long.

This clone is a singleton in its sample. The rearrangement uses TRBV18 and TRBJ2-2; no definite D call. The germline V and J ends were trimmed by 3 bases and 1 base, with 15 bases remaining between them. Germline assignment: CDR1 KGHSH and CDR2 LQKENI. The CDR3 loop spans 17 amino acids. DNA for the CDR3: TGTGCCAGCTCACCTCCTGGCTTGGGCAGGAACACCGGGGAGCTGTTTTTT. Amino acids: CASSPPGLGRNTGELFF.

The chain carries TRBV6-5 and TRBJ2-7; 8 bases are shared with TRBD1. The germline CDR1 and CDR2 sequences are MNHEY and SVGAGI. The CDR3 has 14 amino acids. Trimming took 2 bases from V and 5 from J; bases not matched to a gene: 5. CDR3 bases: TGTGCCAGCAGTTACCAGAACAGGGGGGACGAGCAGTACTTC. It is translated as CASSYQNRGDEQYF.

This sequence joins TRBV25-1 and TRBJ2-7, with D perhaps TRBD2 (5 bases). Germline V gene sequence: CDR1 MGHDK, CDR2 SYGVNS. V was clipped by 7 bases and J by 5 bases, with 15 bases between them. The CDR3 extends over 13 amino acids. CDR3 nucleotide sequence: TGTGCCAGCACCCCGACGGGGTGGGACGAGCAGTACTTC. Protein: CASTPTGWDEQYF.

The CDR3 is CASSPMDFGRSEQYF. For the CDR3, the DNA is TGTGCCAGCTCACCGATGGACTTCGGCCGGTCCGAGCAGTACTTC. This chain links TRBV18 with TRBJ2-7; tentatively, D is TRBD2 (5 bases). CDR3 length equals 15 residues. Trimming removed 3 bases at V and 6 bases at J, with 18 bases between. CDR1 and CDR2 from the germline V gene are KGHSH and LQKENI. Filled out from reference TRBV18 and TRBJ2-7, the complete variable domain reads NAGVMQNPRHLVRRRGQEARLRCSPMKGHSHVYWYRQLPEEGLKFMVYLQKENIIDESGMPKERFSAEFPKEGPSILRIQQVVRGDSAAYFCASSPMDFGRSEQYFGPGTRLTVT.

V usage is TRBV5-1 and J usage is TRBJ2-7; the D gene is possibly TRBD1 (6 bases). Germline V gene data show CDR1 as SGHRS and CDR2 as YFSETQ. The CDR3 is made up of 14 amino acids. V lost 2 bases and J lost 6, with 15 bases in between. CDR3 sequence: CASSFGGRAVEQYF. CDR3 nucleotide sequence: TGCGCCAGCAGCTTTGGGGGCAGGGCGGTCGAGCAGTACTTC.

The chain couples TRBV19 to TRBJ1-2, with D possibly matching TRBD1 (6 bases). V was trimmed by 5 bases and J by 5 bases, leaving 15 bases between them. Germline values: CDR1 LNHDA, CDR2 SQIVND (reference sequence). The CDR3 is 14 residues long. CDR3 sequence reads: CASSVLGARYGYTF. The CDR3 DNA follows: TGTGCCAGTAGTGTCTTGGGGGCGCGGTATGGCTACACCTTC.